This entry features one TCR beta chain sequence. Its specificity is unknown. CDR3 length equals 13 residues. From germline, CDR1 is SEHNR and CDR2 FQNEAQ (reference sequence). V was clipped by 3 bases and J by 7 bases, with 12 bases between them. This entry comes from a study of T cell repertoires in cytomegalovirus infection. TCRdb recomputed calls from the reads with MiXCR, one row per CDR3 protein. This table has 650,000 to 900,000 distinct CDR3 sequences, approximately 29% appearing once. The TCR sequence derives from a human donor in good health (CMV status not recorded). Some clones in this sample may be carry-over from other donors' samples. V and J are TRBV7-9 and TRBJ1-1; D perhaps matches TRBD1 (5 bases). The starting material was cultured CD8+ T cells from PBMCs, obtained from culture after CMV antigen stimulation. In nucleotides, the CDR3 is TGTGCCAGCAGCTTTCTACAGGAGAATGAAGCTTTCTTT. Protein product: CASSFLQENEAFF.